This T cell receptor (beta chain) was captured in a study of identical twins. Findings and limits, study-wide: Zero-insertion analyses were open to partial confounding by invariant MAIT and iNKT cells.

A few counts support this clonotype. The target antigen is unknown. TCRdb independently ran MiXCR on the 5' RACE reads; one entry per CDR3 protein. This sample has fewer than 550,000 distinct CDR3 sequences, with about 16% found just once. Trimming removed 8 bases from V and 5 bases from J, with 21 bases in between. This CDR3 region has 15 residues. Looked up from germline, CDR1 is MDHEN and CDR2 is SYDVKM. These same data were also listed under a study on yellow fever vaccine responses in identical twins.

This receptor was identified in a woman younger than 35 in good health. V usage is TRBV28 and J usage is TRBJ2-5; the D gene is possibly TRBD2 (7 bases). Sequencing input: CD4+ T cells sorted from blood. The CDR3 spells CASSVGGLGEETQYF. The CDR3, as DNA: TGTGCCAGCTCTGTCGGGGGGCTAGGGGAGGAGACCCAGTACTTC.